This TCR beta chain appears in the sequencing data of a study of PD-1 blockade in classical Hodgkin lymphoma. As to time point: cycle 4 day 1 (C4D1), after less than seven weeks of nivolumab. In every patient, relapse followed autologous stem cell transplantation, while exposure to brentuximab vedotin differed. Purification of CD4+ T cells from thawed PBMCs was performed via magnetic negative selection. The CDR3 spans 15 residues. From germline, CDR1 is ENHRY and CDR2 SYGVKD. The trim removed 7 bases at V and 0 bases at J, leaving 7 bases unmatched. Measured with immunoSEQ multiplex PCR; TCRdb has only the in-frame clones, and not every one. The repertoire has about 6,400 clones, more than 75% of them found once; the top ten carry 1.4% to 1.5%.

The specimen comprised CD4+ T cells from blood, sampled before the fourth cycle of nivolumab. This clonotype originated in a human donor with classical Hodgkin lymphoma. J is TRBJ1-2 and V is TRBV10-3; 8 bases are a match to TRBD1. The CDR3 DNA sequence: TGTGCCATCAATCCTACAGGGGGAGCTAACTATGGCTACACCTTC. It translates to CAINPTGGANYGYTF.